This TCR beta chain is from a study of CXCR3-negative and CXCR3-positive naive CD8 T cells. General study results and limits: Sequencing showed both naive subsets with comparably high diversity, and memory CD8+ cells much lower.

On this clonotype itself: Its antigen is not known.

Using triplicate sorts, some 300,000 cells were collected each time from every CD8+ T cell subset. Germline V gene sequence: CDR1 SGHVS, CDR2 FNYEAQ. The length of the CDR3 is 18 residues. Researchers prepared the TRB cDNA libraries using 5' RACE with UMI labels. No DNA is given; TCRdb re-called the 5' RACE reads and lists each CDR3 protein once. The sample data list around 34,000 distinct CDR3 sequences. The sequence derives from a human donor in good health. Some clones in this sample may be carry-over from other donors' samples. Material: memory CD8+ T cells from blood. The chain uses TRBV7-6 and TRBJ2-7. The CDR3 is CASSLEKLWDRATYEQYF.